Below are 30 T cell receptor beta chains sequenced from a single sample in a study of metastatic and nonmetastatic thyroid tumors. No patient received treatment before thyroid surgery. TCRdb used MiXCR to call clones anew from the PCR reads. The table records some 55,000 clones, 20% to 25% of them present only once. The sequencing input was blood. The source of these receptors is a female donor with papillary thyroid cancer or a benign thyroid nodule (not recorded which). Some clones in this sample may be carry-over from other donors' samples.

The chain is built from TRBV2 and TRBJ1-2; D gene unclear. The CDR3 loop spans 13 amino acids. Germline CDR1 reads SNHLY; CDR2 reads FYNNEI. V was shortened by 6 bases and J by 5 bases, with 13 bases between the two germline ends. CDR3 DNA sequence: TGTGCCAGCAGACCTGGTGGGGAATATGGCTACACCTTC. This codes for CASRPGGEYGYTF.

This clone was found many times. CDR3 residues: CASTSGPGTATSYEQYF. DNA of the CDR3: TGTGCCAGCACCTCTGGCCCGGGGACAGCTACCTCCTACGAGCAGTACTTC. This chain uses TRBV5-6 with TRBJ2-7, with TRBD1 identical over 7 bases. CDR3 length: 17 amino acids. Germline CDR1 SGHDT, CDR2 YYEEEE. With V trimmed by 6 bases and J by 0 bases, 15 bases remained unmatched.

This clone has just a few counts. As the CDR3 is not closed by the conserved phenylalanine or tryptophan, this likely results from a read error. It is unclear where the CDR3 begins or ends on the DNA, so no DNA is shown, and the CDR3 is as TCRdb lists it. The gene calls are TRBV28 and TRBJ2-7. Per germline, CDR1 MDHEN and CDR2 SYDVKM. The CDR3 contains 11 residues when both ends are counted. The CDR3 sequence is CASSLSREQSI.

This clone has ten or more counts. V is TRBV19 and J is TRBJ2-5; TRBD1 might be the D (6 bases). The V end lost 7 bases, the J end lost 5 bases, and 14 bases lay between the germline ends. This CDR3 has 13 residues. From germline, CDR1 is LNHDA and CDR2 SQIVND (reference sequence). In DNA, the CDR3 is TGTGCCAGTACCCGGAACAGGGAGGAGACCCAGTACTTC. It is translated as CASTRNREETQYF.

Regarding this clone: At one of its ends the junction is not consistent with the germline gene, which may arise from a read error. The CDR3 coding sequence is TGTGCCAACTCACCAAGACAGAATAATGAAAAACTGTTTTTT. Its protein product is CANSPRQNNEKLFF. The chain uses TRBV18 and TRBJ1-4; weak D call: TRBD1 (5 bases). Per germline, CDR1 KGHSH and CDR2 LQKENI. CDR3 length: 14 amino acids.

This clone has a count of ten or more. The V gene is TRBV25-1, the J gene TRBJ1-2, with TRBD1 identical over 8 bases. Trimming took 7 bases from V and 8 from J; bases not matched to a gene: 9. This CDR3 is built from 13 residues. Looked up from germline, CDR1 is MGHDK and CDR2 is SYGVNS. This CDR3 reads CASTALGQDGYTF. In nucleotides, the CDR3 is TGTGCCAGCACCGCCCTGGGACAGGACGGCTACACCTTC.

This clone was observed at least ten times. The rearrangement joins TRBV19 to TRBJ1-1; no clear D. Trimming removed 3 bases at V and 7 bases at J, with 9 bases between. CDR1 is LNHDA and CDR2 is SQIVND in the germline V gene (reference sequence). The CDR3 totals 12 residues. CDR3 bases: TGTGCCAGTAGTATGGCTGGGATTGAAGCTTTCTTT. Protein: CASSMAGIEAFF.

This clone turned up a few times. A much bigger clone sits one base away, suggesting this may be a read error. V and J are TRBV24-1 and TRBJ2-1, with 8 nucleotides matching TRBD2. The CDR3 is 15 amino acids. Germline V gene lookup returns CDR1 KGHDR and CDR2 SFDVKD. V trimming: 6 bases; J trimming: 7 bases; junction bases outside the gene matches: 10. The CDR3: CATSYPTRGGNEQFF. Written as DNA, the CDR3 is TGTGCCACCAGTTATCCCACGCGCGGGGGGAATGAGCAGTTCTTC.

This clone has a count of ten or more. V gene TRBV6-1 combines with J gene TRBJ2-3; TRBD2 matches 10 bases. CDR3 length: 14 amino acids. CDR1 and CDR2 from the germline V gene are MNHNS and SASEGT. J was trimmed by 5 bases and V by 4 bases; bases with no gene match: 3. The CDR3 region is CASSGTSGIDTQYF. The DNA for the CDR3 is TGTGCCAGCAGTGGAACTAGCGGGATAGATACGCAGTATTTT.

This clone has a count of ten or more. The chain has TRBV7-9 and TRBJ1-5; a weak D match, TRBD1 (6 bases). In germline, CDR1 is SEHNR, CDR2 FQNEAQ (reference sequence). The CDR3 has 15 residues. Deletions cut 0 bases from V and 4 bases from J, with 10 bases between. The CDR3 nucleotides read TGTGCCAGCAGCTTAGCAGGGGGTTGGAATCAGCCCCAGCATTTT. Translating it yields CASSLAGGWNQPQHF.

This clone was picked up many times. The J gene is TRBJ1-3, the V gene TRBV28; a possible D gene is TRBD1 (5 bases). With 3 bases removed from V and 4 bases from J, the gap between germline ends came to 13 bases. Germline V gene data show CDR1 as MDHEN and CDR2 as SYDVKM. The CDR3 totals 15 residues. The CDR3 is CASSFQGLIGNTIYF. The CDR3 DNA reads as TGTGCCAGCAGTTTTCAGGGACTTATCGGAAACACCATATATTTT.

This clone was found a few times. A read error is possible here, since a much larger clone lies one base away. The V call is TRBV24-1, the J call TRBJ2-4; D not resolved. Germline loops: CDR1 KGHDR, CDR2 SFDVKD. This CDR3 is 15 amino acids long. V dropped 5 bases and J dropped 9 bases, with 19 bases sitting between them. CDR3 sequence: CATSGGGEPWSIQYF. The DNA of the CDR3 is TGTGCCACCAGTGGAGGCGGAGAACCCTGGAGCATTCAGTACTTC.

The table lists this clone with a few counts. This same CDR3 is encoded by further DNA sequences in the sample. The chain links TRBV4-1 to TRBJ2-2, with no clear D. CDR3 length: 13 residues. The germline CDR1 and CDR2 sequences are MGHRA and YSYEKL. Deletions cut 6 bases from V and 5 bases from J, with 10 bases between. The CDR3 here is CASSRVGTGELFF. Written as DNA, the CDR3 is TGCGCCAGCAGTCGTGTAGGGACCGGGGAGCTGTTTTTT.

This clone appeared many times. J is TRBJ2-3 and V is TRBV6-5; a weak D match, TRBD2 (6 bases). The CDR3 sequence is 18 residues long. V gave up 8 bases and J gave up 2 bases, with 26 bases separating them. Germline V gene data show CDR1 as MNHEY and CDR2 as SVGAGI. CDR3 sequence: CASSSLGESGRITDTQYF. CDR3 DNA sequence: TGTGCCAGCTCCTCCCTGGGGGAAAGCGGGCGAATCACAGATACGCAGTATTTT.

A remark on this clone: A read error is possible here, since a much larger clone lies one base away. The CDR3 coding sequence is TGTGCCATCGGACAGGGAAGGGCTTTCTTT. Encoded protein: CAIGQGRAFF. The chain carries TRBV19 and TRBJ1-1; 8 bases align to TRBD1. The CDR3 runs to 10 residues. V dropped 10 bases and J dropped 11; count of bases not matched to a gene: 6. CDR1 LNHDA and CDR2 SQIVND come from the germline V gene (reference sequence).

This clone was recorded at least ten times. The rearrangement links TRBV11-2 to TRBJ1-1; TRBD1 might be the D (6 bases). The CDR3 is 15 amino acids. Germline lookup yields CDR1 SGHAT and CDR2 FQNNGV. The V gene lost 6 bases and the J gene lost 1 base, with 15 bases spanning the gap. The CDR3 coding sequence is TGTGCCAGCAGTTTTAGGACAGCAGGGAACACTGAAGCTTTCTTT. Residues: CASSFRTAGNTEAFF.

This clone was counted between two and nine times. This clone may be a read error of a much larger clone one base away. In the same sample, other DNA sequences code for this CDR3. CDR3 sequence: CASSSRGVAFF. The CDR3 nucleotides are TGTGCCAGCAGTAGTCGGGGGGTAGCTTTCTTT. V gene TRBV12-3 or TRBV12-4 combines with J gene TRBJ1-1; D may be TRBD1 (5 bases). The CDR3 length is 11 residues. V lost 5 bases and J lost 10, with 11 bases in between.

As to this clone: The CDR3 ends on some other residue instead of the conserved phenylalanine or tryptophan, so this is likely a read error. The rearrangement links TRBV28 to TRBJ1-5; no clear D. Germline V gene sequence: CDR1 MDHEN, CDR2 SYDVKM. There are 14 residues in the CDR3. V lost 11 bases and J 6 bases, leaving 20 bases between the germline ends. The CDR3 nucleotides are TGTGCCGCCTCGTCTGGGGTGCGAGGTCAGCCCCAGCATTTG. Its protein is CAASSGVRGQPQHL.

This clone was seen repeatedly, ten times or more. V usage is TRBV3-1 and J usage is TRBJ1-5; D ambiguous. Trimming left V 2 bases short and J 3 bases short, with 5 bases between. The CDR3 loop spans 13 amino acids. Germline V gene sequence: CDR1 LGHDT, CDR2 YNNKEL (reference sequence). The CDR3 region has the DNA TGTGCCAGCAGCCAAAGGGCCAATCAGCCCCAGCATTTT. Translation gives CASSQRANQPQHF.

The J gene is TRBJ2-3, the V gene TRBV5-1; D remains ambiguous. CDR1 SGHRS and CDR2 YFSETQ come from the germline V gene. Trimming left V 2 bases short and J 3 bases short, with 10 bases between. This CDR3 comprises 14 residues. CDR3 sequence reads: CASSFASNTDTQYF. In DNA, the CDR3 is TGCGCCAGCAGCTTTGCCAGTAATACAGATACGCAGTATTTT.

This clone was seen repeatedly, ten times or more. The same CDR3 arises from other DNA sequences in this sample as well. The V call is TRBV30, the J call TRBJ1-1, with unresolved D. Per germline, CDR1 GTSNPN and CDR2 SVGIG (reference sequence). V lost 1 base and J lost 9, with 15 bases in between. The CDR3 extends over 13 amino acids. CDR3 nucleotide sequence: TGTGCCTGGAGTGGTCGAGATTTAGGGCAAGCTTTCTTT. Amino acids: CAWSGRDLGQAFF. The full variable domain, rest sourced from reference TRBV30 and TRBJ1-1, is SQTIHQWPATLVQPVGSPLSLECTVEGTSNPNLYWYRQAAGRGLQLLFYSVGIGQISSEVPQNLSASRPQDRQFILSSKKLLLSDSGFYLCAWSGRDLGQAFFGQGTRLTVV.

This clone was detected ten times or more. CDR3 amino acids: CASSLDRKTNEKLFF. The CDR3 bases are TGCGCCAGCAGCTTGGACAGGAAAACTAATGAAAAACTGTTTTTT. The chain is built from TRBV5-1 and TRBJ1-4, with D maybe TRBD1 (5 bases). The CDR3 length is 15 residues. Germline CDR1 reads SGHRS; CDR2 reads YFSETQ. Trimming took off 0 bases at V and 1 base at J, with 7 bases between the two ends.

Details on this clone: The conserved phenylalanine or tryptophan is not found at the CDR3 terminus, so this likely reflects a read error. The chain employs TRBV12-3 or TRBV12-4 and TRBJ1-2, with 7 bases fitting TRBD1. The CDR3 consists of 13 residues. With V trimmed by 6 bases and J by 6 bases, 7 bases remained unmatched. The CDR3 protein is CASRTDRDDGYTL. The CDR3 region has the DNA TGTGCCAGCAGAACAGACAGGGACGATGGCTACACCTTG.

This clone was counted at least ten times. CDR3 protein: CAWSVISGSSDTQYF. DNA of the CDR3: TGTGCCTGGAGTGTAATTAGCGGGAGTTCAGATACGCAGTATTTT. This chain links TRBV30 with TRBJ2-3; 9 nucleotides line up with TRBD2. The CDR3 totals 15 residues. Germline CDR1 is GTSNPN and CDR2 is SVGIG (reference sequence). J lost 4 bases, V lost 0 bases, and 5 bases had no gene match.

Note on this clone: Being one base from a much bigger clone, this may be a read error. This chain connects TRBV24-1 to TRBJ2-5, with TRBD2 matching over 11 bases. V lost 5 bases, J lost 2 bases, and 3 bases stayed unmatched. Per germline, CDR1 KGHDR and CDR2 SFDVKD. The CDR3 is 15 residues long. CDR3 bases: TGTGCCACCAGTGCGGGACTAGCGGTACAAGAGACCCAGTACTTC. The encoded protein is CATSAGLAVQETQYF.

In its sample, this clone was seen many times. The chain combines TRBV27 with TRBJ1-4; D call uncertain. V lost 5 bases, J lost 8 bases, and 21 bases lay in between. Germline CDR1 reads MNHEY; CDR2 reads SMNVEV (reference sequence). The CDR3 runs 16 residues. The CDR3 reads CASSKSWTGNREKLFF. In DNA form, the CDR3 reads TGTGCCAGCAGTAAGTCGTGGACCGGTAATAGGGAAAAACTGTTTTTT.

This clone was picked up many times. The CDR3 bases are TGTGCCAGCGATTTCCTAGACAGTGTCCTCAACACTGAAGCTTTCTTT. Translation gives CASDFLDSVLNTEAFF. The chain joins TRBV6-1 to TRBJ1-1; possibly TRBD1 for D (5 bases). Germline lookup yields CDR1 MNHNS and CDR2 SASEGT. This CDR3 is 16 amino acids long. V was trimmed by 8 bases and J by 2 bases, leaving 21 bases between them.

This clone was picked up a small number of times. This sequence joins TRBV2 and TRBJ2-5, with 7 bases that match TRBD1. The CDR3 is 18 residues long. Trimming took 3 bases from V and 4 from J; bases not matched to a gene: 17. The germline V gene has CDR1 SNHLY and CDR2 FYNNEI. CDR3 sequence: CASSERGPTRGPRETQYF. The CDR3 DNA follows: TGTGCCAGCAGTGAGAGGGGGCCCACTAGAGGTCCCCGAGAGACCCAGTACTTC.

This clone appeared many times. The chain employs TRBV19 and TRBJ1-2; TRBD1 matches 9 bases. The CDR3 length is 15 residues. The V gene end was trimmed by 2 bases and the J gene end by 6 bases; junction bases not matched to a gene: 7. Germline CDR1 LNHDA, CDR2 SQIVND (reference sequence). The CDR3 region has the DNA TGTGCCAGTAGTATAATTGGGACAGGGTCGCATGGCTACACCTTC. This gives the protein CASSIIGTGSHGYTF. The whole variable domain, filled in from reference TRBV19 and TRBJ1-2, reads DGGITQSPKYLFRKEGQNVTLSCEQNLNHDAMYWYRQDPGQGLRLIYYSQIVNDFQKGDIAEGYSVSREKKESFPLTVTSAQKNPTAFYLCASSIIGTGSHGYTFGSGTRLTVV.

Many counts were recorded for this clone. Distinct nucleotide sequences in the sample also encode this CDR3. V and J are TRBV18 and TRBJ2-7; D is tentatively TRBD1 or TRBD2 (5 bases each). Germline V gene sequence: CDR1 KGHSH, CDR2 LQKENI. The CDR3 is 13 residues long. Trimming pared 3 bases from V and 6 bases from J, leaving 12 bases between. The DNA for the CDR3 is TGTGCCAGCTCACCCGGGGCCGGATCCGAGCAGTACTTC. This encodes CASSPGAGSEQYF.